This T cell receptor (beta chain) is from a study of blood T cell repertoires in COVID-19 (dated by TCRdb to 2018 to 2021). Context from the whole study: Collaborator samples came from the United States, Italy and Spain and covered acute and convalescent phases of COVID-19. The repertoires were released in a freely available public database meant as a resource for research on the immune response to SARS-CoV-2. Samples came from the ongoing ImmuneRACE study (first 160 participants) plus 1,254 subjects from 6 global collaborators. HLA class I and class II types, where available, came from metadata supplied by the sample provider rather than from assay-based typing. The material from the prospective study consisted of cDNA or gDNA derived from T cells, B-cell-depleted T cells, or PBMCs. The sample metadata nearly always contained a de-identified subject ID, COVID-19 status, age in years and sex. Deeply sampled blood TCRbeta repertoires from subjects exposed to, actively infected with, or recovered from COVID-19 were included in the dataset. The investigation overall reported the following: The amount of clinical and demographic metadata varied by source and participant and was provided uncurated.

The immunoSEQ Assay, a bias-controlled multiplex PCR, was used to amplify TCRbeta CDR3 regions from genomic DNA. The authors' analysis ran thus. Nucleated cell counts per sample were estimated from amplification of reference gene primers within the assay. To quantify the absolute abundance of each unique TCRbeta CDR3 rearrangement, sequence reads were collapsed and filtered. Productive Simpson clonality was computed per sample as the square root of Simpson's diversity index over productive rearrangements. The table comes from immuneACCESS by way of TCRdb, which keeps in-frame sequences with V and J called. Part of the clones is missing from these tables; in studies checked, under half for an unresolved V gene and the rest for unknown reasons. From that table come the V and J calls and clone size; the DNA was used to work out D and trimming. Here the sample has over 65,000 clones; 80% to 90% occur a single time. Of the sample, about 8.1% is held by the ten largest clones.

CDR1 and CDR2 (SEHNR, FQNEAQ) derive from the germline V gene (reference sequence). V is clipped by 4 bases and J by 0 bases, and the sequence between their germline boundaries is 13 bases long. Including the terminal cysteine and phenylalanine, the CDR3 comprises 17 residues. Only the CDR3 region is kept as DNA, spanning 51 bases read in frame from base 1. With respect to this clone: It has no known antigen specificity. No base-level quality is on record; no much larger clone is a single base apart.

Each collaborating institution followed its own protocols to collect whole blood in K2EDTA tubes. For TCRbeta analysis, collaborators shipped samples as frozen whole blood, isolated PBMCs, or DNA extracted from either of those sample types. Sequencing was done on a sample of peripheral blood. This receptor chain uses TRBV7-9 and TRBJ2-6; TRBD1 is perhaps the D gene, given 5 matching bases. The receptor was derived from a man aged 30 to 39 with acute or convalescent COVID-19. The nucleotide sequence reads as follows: TGTGCCAGCAGCTCGGACCCCCAGGGCTCTGGGGCCAACGTCCTGACTTTC. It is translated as CASSSDPQGSGANVLTF. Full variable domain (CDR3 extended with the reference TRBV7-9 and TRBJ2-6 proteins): DTGVSQNPRHKITKRGQNVTFRCDPISEHNRLYWYRQTLGQGPEFLTYFQNEAQLEKSRLLSDRFSAERPKGSFSTLEIQRTEQGDSAMYLCASSSDPQGSGANVLTFGAGSRLTVL.